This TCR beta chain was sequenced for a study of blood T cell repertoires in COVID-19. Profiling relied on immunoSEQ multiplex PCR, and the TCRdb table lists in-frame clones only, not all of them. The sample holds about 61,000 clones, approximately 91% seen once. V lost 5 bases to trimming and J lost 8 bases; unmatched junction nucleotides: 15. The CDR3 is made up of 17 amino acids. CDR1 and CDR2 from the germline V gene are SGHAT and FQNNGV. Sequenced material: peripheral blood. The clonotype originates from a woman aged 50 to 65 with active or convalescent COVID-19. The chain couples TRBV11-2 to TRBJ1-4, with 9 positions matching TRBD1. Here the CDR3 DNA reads TGTGCCAGCAGCCTCTCCATGGGACAGGGCCGGGGAGAAAAACTGTTTTTT. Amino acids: CASSLSMGQGRGEKLFF.